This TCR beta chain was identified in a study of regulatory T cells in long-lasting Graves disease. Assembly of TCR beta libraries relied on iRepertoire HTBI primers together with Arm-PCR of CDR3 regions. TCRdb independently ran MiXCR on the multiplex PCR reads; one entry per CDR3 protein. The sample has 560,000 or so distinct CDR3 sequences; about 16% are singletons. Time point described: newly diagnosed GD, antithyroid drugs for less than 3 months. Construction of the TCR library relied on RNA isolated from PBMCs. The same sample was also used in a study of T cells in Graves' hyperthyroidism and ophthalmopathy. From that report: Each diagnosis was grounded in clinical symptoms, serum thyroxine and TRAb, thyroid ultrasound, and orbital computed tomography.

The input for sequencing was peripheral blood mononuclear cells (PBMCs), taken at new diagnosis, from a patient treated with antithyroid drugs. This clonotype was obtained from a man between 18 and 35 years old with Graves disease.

The CDR3 bases are TGCAGTGCCCAGGACAGGGCGAACACCGGGGAGCTGTTTTTT. Protein: CSAQDRANTGELFF. V is TRBV20-1 and J is TRBJ2-2; TRBD1 agrees at 8 bases. Germline CDR1 and CDR2: DFQATT and SNEGSKA (reference sequence). The length of the CDR3 is 14 residues. The V segment lost 6 bases and the J segment 0 bases; nucleotides outside the gene matches: 3.